The clone carrying this TCR beta chain occurred once. The data originate from a study of preoperative IRX-2 immunotherapy in early breast cancer. Treatment indicated: preoperative locoregional IRX-2 cytokine immunotherapy. Samples came from a phase Ib trial of preoperative locoregional IRX-2 cytokine immunotherapy. Clones were read by immunoSEQ multiplex PCR, and TCRdb kept only the in-frame ones, dropping some. The repertoire consists of 30,000 or so clones, with over 75% occurring once and the leading ten covering less than 3.5%. From germline, CDR1 is SGHNT and CDR2 YENEEA. Trimming shortened V by 2 bases and J by 5 bases, and 12 bases separated the two germline ends. The CDR3 runs to 14 residues.

This sample was taken from a patient treated with IRX-2 immunotherapy. This receptor was identified in a human donor with breast cancer. The chain carries TRBV11-3 and TRBJ2-5; possibly TRBD1 for D (6 bases). As DNA, the CDR3 is TGTGCCAGCAGCTTAAGAACAGGGCGTGAGACCCAGTACTTC. Translation: CASSLRTGRETQYF.